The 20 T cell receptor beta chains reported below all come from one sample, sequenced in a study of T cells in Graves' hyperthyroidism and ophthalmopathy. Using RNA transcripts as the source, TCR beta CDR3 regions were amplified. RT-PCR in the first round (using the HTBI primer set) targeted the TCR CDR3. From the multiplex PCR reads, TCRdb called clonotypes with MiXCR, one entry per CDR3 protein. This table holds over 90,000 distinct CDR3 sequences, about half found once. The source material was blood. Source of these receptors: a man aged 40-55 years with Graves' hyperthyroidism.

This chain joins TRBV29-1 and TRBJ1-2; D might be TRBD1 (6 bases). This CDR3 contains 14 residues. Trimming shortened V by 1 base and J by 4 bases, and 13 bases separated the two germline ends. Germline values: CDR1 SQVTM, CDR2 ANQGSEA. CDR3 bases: TGCAGCGTTGAAGTAGCGGGGACAAGCTATGGCTACACCTTC. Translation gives CSVEVAGTSYGYTF.

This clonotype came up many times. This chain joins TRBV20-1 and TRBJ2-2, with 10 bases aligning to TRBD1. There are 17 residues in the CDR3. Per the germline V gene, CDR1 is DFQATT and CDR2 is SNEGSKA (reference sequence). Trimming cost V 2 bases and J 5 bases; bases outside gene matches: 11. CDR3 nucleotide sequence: TGCAGTGCTAGACCCCCTCGACAGGGGGCAGTAACCGGGGAGCTGTTTTTT. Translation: CSARPPRQGAVTGELFF.

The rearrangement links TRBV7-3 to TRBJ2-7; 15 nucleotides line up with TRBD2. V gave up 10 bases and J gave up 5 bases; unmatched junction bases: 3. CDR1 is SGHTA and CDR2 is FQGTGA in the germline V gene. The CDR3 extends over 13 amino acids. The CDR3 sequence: CATGTSGRNEQYF. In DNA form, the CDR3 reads TGTGCCACCGGGACTAGCGGGAGGAACGAGCAGTACTTC.

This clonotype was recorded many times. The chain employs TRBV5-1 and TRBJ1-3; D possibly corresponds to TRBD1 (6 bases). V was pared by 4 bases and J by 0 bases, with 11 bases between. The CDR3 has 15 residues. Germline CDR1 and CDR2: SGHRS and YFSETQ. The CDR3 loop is CASSAGQSSGNTIYF. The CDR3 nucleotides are TGCGCCAGCAGCGCCGGACAGAGCTCTGGAAACACCATATATTTT. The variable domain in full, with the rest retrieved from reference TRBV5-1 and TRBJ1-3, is KAGVTQTPRYLIKTRGQQVTLSCSPISGHRSVSWYQQTPGQGLQFLFEYFSETQRNKGNFPGRFSGRQFSNSRSEMNVSTLELGDSALYLCASSAGQSSGNTIYFGEGSWLTVV.

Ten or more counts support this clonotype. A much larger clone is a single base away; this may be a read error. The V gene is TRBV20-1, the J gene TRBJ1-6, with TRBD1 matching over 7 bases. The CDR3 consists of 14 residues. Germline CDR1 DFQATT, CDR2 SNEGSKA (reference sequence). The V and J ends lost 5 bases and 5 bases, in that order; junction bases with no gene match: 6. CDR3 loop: CSARDSRHNSPLHF. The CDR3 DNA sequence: TGCAGTGCTCGGGACAGCCGTCATAATTCACCCCTCCACTTT.

DNA of the CDR3: TGCAGCGTGAGGGCAGGGCGGACTGAAGCTTTCTTT. It is translated as CSVRAGRTEAFF. This chain uses TRBV29-1 with TRBJ1-1; a weak D match, TRBD1 (5 bases). The ends were cut back, 6 bases at V and 5 bases at J, with 13 bases in the middle. Germline V gene sequence: CDR1 SQVTM, CDR2 ANQGSEA. This CDR3 contains 12 residues.

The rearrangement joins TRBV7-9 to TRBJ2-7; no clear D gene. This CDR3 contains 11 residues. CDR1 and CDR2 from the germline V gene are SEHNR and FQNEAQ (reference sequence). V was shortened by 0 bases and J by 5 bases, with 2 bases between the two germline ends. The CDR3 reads CASSLAHEQYF. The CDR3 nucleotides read TGTGCCAGCAGCTTAGCCCACGAGCAGTACTTC. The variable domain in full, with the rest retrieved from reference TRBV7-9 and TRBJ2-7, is DTGVSQNPRHKITKRGQNVTFRCDPISEHNRLYWYRQTLGQGPEFLTYFQNEAQLEKSRLLSDRFSAERPKGSFSTLEIQRTEQGDSAMYLCASSLAHEQYFGPGTRLTVT.

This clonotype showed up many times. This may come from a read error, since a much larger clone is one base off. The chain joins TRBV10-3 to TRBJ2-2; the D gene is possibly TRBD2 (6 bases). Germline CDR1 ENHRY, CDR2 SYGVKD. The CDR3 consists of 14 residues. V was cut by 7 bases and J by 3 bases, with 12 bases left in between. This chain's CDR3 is CAIKGGEDTGELFF. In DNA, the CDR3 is TGTGCCATCAAAGGAGGGGAAGACACCGGGGAGCTGTTTTTT.

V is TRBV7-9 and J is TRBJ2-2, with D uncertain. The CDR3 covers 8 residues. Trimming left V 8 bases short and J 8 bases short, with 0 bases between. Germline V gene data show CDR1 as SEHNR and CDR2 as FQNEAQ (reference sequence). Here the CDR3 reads CASGELFF. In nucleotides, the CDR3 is TGTGCCAGCGGGGAGCTGTTTTTT.

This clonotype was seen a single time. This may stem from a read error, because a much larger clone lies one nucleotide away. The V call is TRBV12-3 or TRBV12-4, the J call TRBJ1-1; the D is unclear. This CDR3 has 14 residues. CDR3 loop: CACSSPGMNTEAFF. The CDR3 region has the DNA TGTGCCTGCAGTTCCCCCGGGATGAACACTGAAGCTTTCTTT.

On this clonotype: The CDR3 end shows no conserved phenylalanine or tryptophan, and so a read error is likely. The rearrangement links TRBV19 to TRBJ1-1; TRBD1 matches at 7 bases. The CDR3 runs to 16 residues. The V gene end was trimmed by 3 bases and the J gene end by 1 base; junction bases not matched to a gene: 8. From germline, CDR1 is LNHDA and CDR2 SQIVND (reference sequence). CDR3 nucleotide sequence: TGTGCCAGTAGTATTAACCTCAGGGGGGGGAACACTGAAGCTTTCTGT. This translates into CASSINLRGGNTEAFC.

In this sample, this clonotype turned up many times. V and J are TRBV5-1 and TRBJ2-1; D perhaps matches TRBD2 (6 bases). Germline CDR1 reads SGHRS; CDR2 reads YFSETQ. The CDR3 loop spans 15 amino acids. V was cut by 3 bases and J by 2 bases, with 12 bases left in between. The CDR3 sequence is CASSWAGSPYNEQFF. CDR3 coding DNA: TGCGCCAGCAGCTGGGCGGGGTCGCCCTACAATGAGCAGTTCTTC.

This CDR3 is CSATGKTSVYEQYF. CDR3 DNA sequence: TGCAGTGCCACAGGTAAGACTAGCGTCTACGAGCAGTACTTC. This chain connects TRBV20-1 to TRBJ2-7; 8 positions match TRBD2. The V gene's germline CDR1 is DFQATT and CDR2 SNEGSKA (reference sequence). With 6 bases clipped from V and 3 bases from J, the junction kept 10 bases outside the gene matches. The length of the CDR3 is 14 residues.

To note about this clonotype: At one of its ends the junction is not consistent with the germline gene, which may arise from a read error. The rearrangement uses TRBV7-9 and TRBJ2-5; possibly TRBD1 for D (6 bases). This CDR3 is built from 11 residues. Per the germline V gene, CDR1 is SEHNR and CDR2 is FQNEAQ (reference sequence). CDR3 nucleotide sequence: TGTGCCAGCAGCTTAGGGTGGGACACTGCCTTC. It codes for CASSLGWDTAF.

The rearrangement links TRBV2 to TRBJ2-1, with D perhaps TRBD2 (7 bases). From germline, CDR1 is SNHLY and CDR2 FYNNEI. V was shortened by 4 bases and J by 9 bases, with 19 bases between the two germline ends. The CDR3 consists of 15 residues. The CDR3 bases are TGTGCCAGCAGTGCTATGGTGGGGGGGCAGAGTGAGCAGTTCTTC. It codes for CASSAMVGGQSEQFF.

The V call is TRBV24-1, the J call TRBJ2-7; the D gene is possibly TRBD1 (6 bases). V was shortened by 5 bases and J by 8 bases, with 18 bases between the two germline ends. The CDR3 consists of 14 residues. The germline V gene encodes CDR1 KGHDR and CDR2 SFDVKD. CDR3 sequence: CATSGIGTREKQYF. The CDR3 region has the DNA TGTGCCACCAGTGGGATCGGGACAAGGGAGAAGCAGTACTTC.

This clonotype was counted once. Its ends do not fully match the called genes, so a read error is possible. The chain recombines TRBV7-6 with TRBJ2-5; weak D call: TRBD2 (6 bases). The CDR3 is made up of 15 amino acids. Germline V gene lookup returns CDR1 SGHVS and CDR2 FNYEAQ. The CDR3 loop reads CASSLAQGGEETQYF. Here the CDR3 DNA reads TGTGCCAGTAGCTTAGCGCAGGGCGGGGAAGAGACCCAGTACTTC.

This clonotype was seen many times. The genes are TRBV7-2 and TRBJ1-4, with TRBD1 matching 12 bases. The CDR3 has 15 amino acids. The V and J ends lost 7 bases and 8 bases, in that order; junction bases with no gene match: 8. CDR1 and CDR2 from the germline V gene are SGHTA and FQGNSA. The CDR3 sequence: CASIPTGTGGEKLFF. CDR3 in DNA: TGTGCCAGCATCCCCACCGGGACAGGGGGCGAAAAACTGTTTTTT.

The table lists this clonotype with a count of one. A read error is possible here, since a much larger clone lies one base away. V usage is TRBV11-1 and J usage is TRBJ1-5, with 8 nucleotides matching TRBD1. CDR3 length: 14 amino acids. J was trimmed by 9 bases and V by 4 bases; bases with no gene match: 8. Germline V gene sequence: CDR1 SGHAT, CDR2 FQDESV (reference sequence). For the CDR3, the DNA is TGTGCCAGCAGCTGGGACAGGTGGCAACCGCCCCAGCATTTT. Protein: CASSWDRWQPPQHF. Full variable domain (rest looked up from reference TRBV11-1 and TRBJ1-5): EAEVAQSPRYKITEKSQAVAFWCDPISGHATLYWYRQILGQGPELLVQFQDESVVDDSQLPKDRFSAERLKGVDSTLKIQPAELGDSAMYLCASSWDRWQPPQHFGDGTRLSIL.

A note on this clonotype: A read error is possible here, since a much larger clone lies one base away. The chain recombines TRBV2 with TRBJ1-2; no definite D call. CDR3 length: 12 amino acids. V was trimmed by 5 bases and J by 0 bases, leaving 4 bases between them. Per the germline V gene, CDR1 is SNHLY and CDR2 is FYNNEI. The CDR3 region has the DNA TGTGCCAGCAGTACAGCTAACTATGGCTACACCTTC. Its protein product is CASSTANYGYTF. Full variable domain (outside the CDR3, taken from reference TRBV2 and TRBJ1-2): EPEVTQTPSHQVTQMGQEVILRCVPISNHLYFYWYRQILGQKVEFLVSFYNNEISEKSEIFDDQFSVERPDGSNFTLKIRSTKLEDSAMYFCASSTANYGYTFGSGTRLTVV.